This TCR beta chain was found in a study of blood T cell repertoires in COVID-19. Overall study context: Samples taken during acute and convalescent COVID-19 were collected in the United States, Italy and Spain.

Repertoires were generated with immunoSEQ multiplex PCR, while TCRdb's copy carries only in-frame clones and drops some. The repertoire consists of 60,000 to 75,000 clones, with 80% to 90% occurring once and the leading ten covering roughly 20%. This CDR3 is 16 amino acids long. Germline assignment: CDR1 SEHNR and CDR2 FQNEAQ (reference sequence). Losses at the gene ends were 5 bases for V and 5 bases for J; bases not matched to a gene: 8. Sequencing input: peripheral blood. The sequence came from a woman of 80 years or more with active COVID-19. The chain employs TRBV7-9 and TRBJ2-5, with 13 bases matching TRBD2. The CDR3 DNA reads as TGTGCCAGCAGCACCGGACTAGCGGGGGTTTCGGAGACCCAGTACTTC. Its translation is CASSTGLAGVSETQYF.